This T cell receptor (beta chain) comes out of a study of early T cells in non-severe SARS-CoV-2 infection. Study-wide context: Sequenced bulk RNA came from whole blood that was unsorted, and chains were unpaired.

Findings and caveats of the study: Matching against VDJdb likely underestimated virus-specific expansions, favoring anti-spike CD8.

As part of library construction, unique molecular identifiers were attached to individual cDNA molecules. MiXCR was run by TCRdb on the 5' RACE reads, yielding one entry per CDR3 protein. The table has 35,000 to 40,000 distinct CDR3 sequences, over 8.5% seen once. Per germline, CDR1 SEHNR and CDR2 FQNEAQ (reference sequence). The CDR3 sequence is 15 residues long. The V end was cut by 7 bases, the J end by 6 bases, with 20 bases between. This clonotype was recorded many times. Its target is not known. This clonotype originated in an adult who was a healthcare worker with PCR-confirmed SARS-CoV-2 infection or an uninfected control (not recorded which). The chain recombines TRBV7-9 with TRBJ2-3, with a tentative D call TRBD2 (6 bases). The sequenced material came from whole blood. CDR3 coding DNA: TGTGCCAGCACCCATGGGGGGTACCCCTCCGATACGCAGTATTTT. Its protein is CASTHGGYPSDTQYF. The full variable domain, rest sourced from reference TRBV7-9 and TRBJ2-3, is DTGVSQNPRHKITKRGQNVTFRCDPISEHNRLYWYRQTLGQGPEFLTYFQNEAQLEKSRLLSDRFSAERPKGSFSTLEIQRTEQGDSAMYLCASTHGGYPSDTQYFGPGTRLTVL.